This T cell receptor beta chain was recovered during a study of spatial heterogeneity in lung cancer. General study points: Compared with follow-up, resection was when ubiquitous expanded tumor TCRs appeared in blood more.

CDR3 length: 17 amino acids. Trimming shortened V by 2 bases and J by 0 bases, and 17 bases separated the two germline ends. TCRdb redid the calling of the 5' RACE reads with MiXCR, one entry per CDR3 protein. The top ten clones hold around 17% of a sample with about 120,000 distinct CDR3 sequences, roughly an eighth of them seen once. The sample's time point: blood at routine non-recurrence follow-up after resection. In each case, whole RNA from tumor, nontumor lung or frozen PBMC was sequenced unsorted. This clonotype was detected a few times. Its antigen is unknown. This sequence originates from a male donor with early-stage non-small cell lung cancer. The chain combines TRBV12-3 or TRBV12-4 with TRBJ2-7; TRBD1 is a possible D gene (6 bases). Sequenced here: PBMCs, sampled at follow-up. The CDR3 sequence: CASSLRPLTGSSYEQYF. The CDR3 nucleotides are TGTGCCAGCAGTTTACGGCCCCTAACAGGGAGCTCCTACGAGCAGTACTTC.